Given below is one TCR beta chain in context. No cognate antigen has been identified for it. The sample holds no much larger clone one base away, and base qualities are not on file. What this sample's time point label stands for: about 28 days (+/-7) after the second vaccine dose. AZD1222 recipients given second doses at about 4 weeks or at about 12 weeks were pooled, since spike-specific TCR depth and breadth were not found to differ between the two schedules. Vaccinee samples came from UK trials COV001 and COV002, including a single-blind randomized controlled phase 2/3 trial of AZD1222 (ChAdOx1 nCoV-19) in healthy adults. Trial participant PBMC samples were collected at day 0 and day 28 after the second dose for TCRbeta chain sequencing. The record originates from a study of T cell responses to AZD1222 COVID-19 vaccine (dated by TCRdb to the early 2020s). About the full investigation: TCR sequencing was performed for 230 to 250 trial participants, of whom around 200 were given two doses of AZD1222 and some 25 were given two doses of MenACWY control vaccine. Trial participants were enrolled by age into subgroups of 18-55, 56-69 and 70-plus years, and around 150, 28 and 57 TCR-sequenced participants, respectively, were included in these subgroups.

The CDR3 regions of human TCRbeta chains were subjected to immunosequencing. From the authors' description of their analysis: Repertoire TCRs were checked for matches against a reference library of SARS-CoV-2-specific TCRs that had been generated using the MIRA antigen-specificity platform. Breadth meant the fraction of unique TCRs that were SARS-CoV-2-associated, whereas depth meant the fraction of total T cells that were SARS-CoV-2-associated. Using the MIRA data, each spike-specific TCR was mapped to the spike region that the TCR reacts to and placed in a CD4 or CD8 class. Log10-transformed breadth and depth values were compared by one-way ANOVA with Sidak's multiple comparisons tests. In its TCRdb copy, this immuneACCESS table keeps in-frame sequences only and misses some clones. Where compared with another copy, unresolved V genes explain less than half of these, and the others have no known cause. Clonal size and the V and J genes are those of that table, whereas D and trimming came from the DNA. The sample records approximately 77,000 clones, approximately 83% of which are singletons. The ten biggest clones cover about 3.5% of the sample.

CDR1 and CDR2 were assigned from the germline V gene as MDHEN and SYDVKM. The cysteine opens and the phenylalanine closes a CDR3 of 12 amino acids. Kept here is only the CDR3 DNA, which spans 36 bases and is read in frame from base 1. Cut back by 10 bases and 2 bases, the V and J ends lie 11 bases apart. What the study reported, not specific to this receptor: Nearly half of unique spike-specific TCRs reportedly recognized epitopes outside regions mutated in the B.1.351 and B.1.1.7 variants. No day 14 peak-response samples were available, so repertoires were characterized only after the peak T cell response. The 56-69-year group was small, and its depth increase did not reach significance, likely because of low power. Spike-specific TCR breadth and depth rose significantly after two AZD1222 doses compared with day 0 and with MenACWY recipients. Conclusions about previously exposed vaccinees were limited because only six AZD1222 recipients were SARS-CoV-2 seropositive at baseline. Participants were mostly white British and included more females than males, and it was suggested by the authors that clonal diversity may have been underestimated. Vaccine-associated CD4 TCRs spanned the whole spike protein, with dominant responses in regions 160-218 and 743-854.

The chain links TRBV28 with TRBJ1-2; confidence is insufficient to name the D gene. The sequence was obtained from an adult who received the AZD1222 COVID-19 vaccine. This sample comprised peripheral blood, obtained 28 days after the second AZD1222 dose. This receptor has the CDR3 CANRGRNYGYTF. In nucleotides, the sequence is TGTGCCAACCGTGGACGGAACTATGGCTACACCTTC.